These 14 T cell receptor beta chains were all obtained from the same sample, sequenced in a study of identical twins. TCRdb used MiXCR to reprocess the 5' RACE reads, holding one entry per CDR3 protein. The sample lists some 560,000 distinct CDR3 sequences, more than 9% seen once, with around 3.2% in the top ten. These same records also appear under a second study, on yellow fever vaccine responses in identical twins.

The sequencing sample was made of PBMCs. All receptors derive from a woman aged 18-29 years in good health.

This clonotype was found many times. CDR3 DNA sequence: TGTGCCAGCAGCTTCACAGGGGGGAGCACAGATACGCAGTATTTT. Its translation is CASSFTGGSTDTQYF. V is TRBV5-5 and J is TRBJ2-3; 8 bases map to TRBD1. Germline V gene sequence: CDR1 SGHKS, CDR2 YYEKEE (reference sequence). Trimming cost V 2 bases and J 0 bases; bases outside gene matches: 2. The CDR3 is 15 amino acids.

The V gene is TRBV27, the J gene TRBJ2-1, with TRBD2 identical over 11 bases. Germline V gene lookup returns CDR1 MNHEY and CDR2 SMNVEV (reference sequence). The CDR3 is made up of 15 amino acids. Losses at the gene ends were 6 bases for V and 1 base for J; bases not matched to a gene: 2. The CDR3: CASRVAGGSYNEQFF. The CDR3 nucleotides are TGTGCCAGCAGGGTAGCGGGGGGGTCCTACAATGAGCAGTTCTTC.

A few counts support this clonotype. The V call is TRBV20-1, the J call TRBJ1-2; the D gene is possibly TRBD1 (6 bases). Trimming took 6 bases from V and 10 from J, leaving 12 bases between them. Germline CDR1 DFQATT, CDR2 SNEGSKA (reference sequence). This CDR3 region has 10 residues. CDR3 amino acids: CSAPQGYYTF. The CDR3 DNA reads as TGCAGTGCCCCACAGGGTTACTACACCTTC.

This clonotype showed up many times. This chain connects TRBV12-3 or TRBV12-4 to TRBJ2-1; 7 bases are a match to TRBD1. After removal of 1 base from V and 0 bases from J, the junction contained 3 bases not matched to a gene. This CDR3 is built from 16 residues. The CDR3 nucleotides read TGTGCCAGCAGTTTAGGGACAGGAGACTCCTACAATGAGCAGTTCTTC. Protein: CASSLGTGDSYNEQFF.

V is TRBV6-1 and J is TRBJ2-7; possibly TRBD1 for D (6 bases). Germline lookup yields CDR1 MNHNS and CDR2 SASEGT. Trimming took off 5 bases at V and 2 bases at J, with 13 bases between the two ends. The CDR3 is 14 amino acids. As DNA, the CDR3 is TGTGCCAGCAGTACCCAACAGGGCCCCTACGAGCAGTACTTC. It translates to CASSTQQGPYEQYF.

This chain links TRBV25-1 with TRBJ1-4; D perhaps matches TRBD1 (6 bases). The germline V gene encodes CDR1 MGHDK and CDR2 SYGVNS. The CDR3 extends over 14 amino acids. V gave up 4 bases and J gave up 8 bases, with 14 bases separating them. CDR3 in DNA: TGTGCCAGCAGTGGACACAGGGATCTCGAAAAACTGTTTTTT. Residues: CASSGHRDLEKLFF.

There are many counts of this clonotype. The V call is TRBV5-1, the J call TRBJ2-3; 12 bases are shared with TRBD2. CDR1 and CDR2 from the germline V gene are SGHRS and YFSETQ. The CDR3 covers 19 residues. Trimming took 0 bases from V and 1 from J; bases not matched to a gene: 9. In nucleotides, the CDR3 is TGCGCCAGCAGCTTGGAACTAGCGGGAGGCCTAGTAGGCACAGATACGCAGTATTTT. Protein: CASSLELAGGLVGTDTQYF.

This clonotype was observed many times. The chain carries TRBV18 and TRBJ2-7; 10 bases align to TRBD1. The CDR3 runs to 14 residues. The V segment lost 6 bases and the J segment 2 bases; nucleotides outside the gene matches: 4. The germline V gene encodes CDR1 KGHSH and CDR2 LQKENI. CDR3 region: CASSRDRGTYEQYF. In DNA, the CDR3 is TGTGCCAGCTCCCGGGACAGGGGAACCTACGAGCAGTACTTC. Together with reference TRBV18 and TRBJ2-7, the CDR3 gives the full variable domain: NAGVMQNPRHLVRRRGQEARLRCSPMKGHSHVYWYRQLPEEGLKFMVYLQKENIIDESGMPKERFSAEFPKEGPSILRIQQVVRGDSAAYFCASSRDRGTYEQYFGPGTRLTVT.

This clonotype was found a few times. This chain uses TRBV5-1 with TRBJ2-7; TRBD2 might be the D (6 bases). Trimming shortened V by 7 bases and J by 2 bases, and 10 bases separated the two germline ends. Germline CDR1 is SGHRS and CDR2 is YFSETQ. This CDR3 spans 12 amino acids. The CDR3 DNA reads as TGCGCCAGCGGACTACTACCCTACGAGCAGTACTTC. Protein: CASGLLPYEQYF.

This clonotype was detected only a few times. V is TRBV7-8 and J is TRBJ2-2; tentatively, D is TRBD2 (5 bases). Trimming removed 1 base at V and 5 bases at J, with 14 bases between. Germline assignment: CDR1 SGHVS and CDR2 FQNEAQ. The CDR3 runs to 16 residues. The CDR3 region is CASSLGVLVDTGELFF. The CDR3, as DNA: TGTGCCAGCAGCTTAGGAGTACTAGTGGATACCGGGGAGCTGTTTTTT.

This clonotype was seen repeatedly, ten times or more. The gene calls are TRBV5-6 and TRBJ2-1; TRBD2 might be the D (7 bases). Germline V gives CDR1 SGHDT, CDR2 YYEEEE. CDR3 length: 14 residues. V was clipped by 4 bases and J by 7 bases, with 15 bases between them. CDR3 in DNA: TGTGCCAGCAGCCTGGGGGCGGGGGCAAATGAGCAGTTCTTC. Its protein is CASSLGAGANEQFF.

This clonotype was counted a few times. This sequence joins TRBV20-1 and TRBJ1-5, with D perhaps matching TRBD1 (5 bases). The CDR3 length is 16 residues. Germline assignment: CDR1 DFQATT and CDR2 SNEGSKA (reference sequence). The V end was cut by 1 base, the J end by 1 base, with 14 bases between. The CDR3 is CSARAPRARSNQPQHF. The CDR3 DNA is TGCAGTGCTAGAGCCCCCAGGGCCAGAAGCAATCAGCCCCAGCATTTT.

This clonotype was detected ten times or more. This chain joins TRBV29-1 and TRBJ2-1; 12 bases are shared with TRBD1. The V gene end was trimmed by 2 bases and the J gene end by 7 bases; junction bases not matched to a gene: 3. The length of the CDR3 is 14 residues. Germline CDR1 and CDR2: SQVTM and ANQGSEA. The CDR3 DNA reads as TGCAGCGTTGAAAGGGACAGGGGGCGGAATGAGCAGTTCTTC. This encodes CSVERDRGRNEQFF.

This clonotype was counted many times. The chain joins TRBV10-3 to TRBJ2-1; possibly TRBD1 or TRBD2 for D (6 bases each). V was shortened by 7 bases and J by 3 bases, with 16 bases between the two germline ends. Germline CDR1 is ENHRY and CDR2 is SYGVKD. The CDR3 length is 15 residues. CDR3 loop: CAITKGGLGYNEQFF. The CDR3 coding sequence is TGTGCCATCACCAAAGGGGGACTTGGCTACAATGAGCAGTTCTTC.